This TCR beta chain stems from a study of blood T cell repertoires in COVID-19. This clone was counted a single time. Germline CDR1 is SGHTA and CDR2 is FQGNSA. The CDR3 length is 16 residues. V lost 5 bases to trimming and J lost 2 bases; unmatched junction nucleotides: 9. Original handling: From reference gene primer amplification, estimates of nucleated cell counts were derived. Data came from immunoSEQ multiplex PCR; TCRdb stores just in-frame clones and leaves some out. That table is the source of V, J and clone size, and D and trimming were worked out from the DNA. The repertoire consists of 55,000 to 95,000 clones, with 81% occurring once and the leading ten covering 20%.

The sequenced sample was peripheral blood. The chain couples TRBV7-2 to TRBJ2-1, with 7 nucleotides matching TRBD2. The TCR was taken from a woman in her 70s with acute or convalescent COVID-19. The CDR3 loop reads CASSPGGGSTYNEQFF. The CDR3 bases are TGTGCCAGCAGCCCTGGGGGGGGAAGCACCTACAATGAGCAGTTCTTC. The full variable domain, with the rest looked up from reference TRBV7-2 and TRBJ2-1, is GAGVSQSPSNKVTEKGKDVELRCDPISGHTALYWYRQSLGQGLEFLIYFQGNSAPDKSGLPSDRFSAERTGGSVSTLTIQRTQQEDSAVYLCASSPGGGSTYNEQFFGPGTRLTVL.